These 13 T cell receptor beta chains came from one sample sequenced in a study of technical replicates of blood from a few donors. Data came from immunoSEQ multiplex PCR; TCRdb stores just in-frame clones and leaves some out. This table has 65,000 to 80,000 clones, approximately 98% appearing once. Input material: T cells isolated from PBMCs. Source of these receptors: a human donor in good health.

V usage is TRBV6-1 and J usage is TRBJ1-5; D possibly corresponds to TRBD1 (5 bases). Per the germline V gene, CDR1 is MNHNS and CDR2 is SASEGT. V was trimmed by 1 base and J by 4 bases, leaving 8 bases between them. The CDR3 covers 14 residues. Here the CDR3 reads CASSEVAGNQPQHF. CDR3 coding DNA: TGTGCCAGCAGTGAAGTGGCAGGGAATCAGCCCCAGCATTTT.

The chain combines TRBV18 with TRBJ2-1; 7 bases fit TRBD2. The V and J ends lost 1 base and 2 bases, in that order; junction bases with no gene match: 5. The CDR3 runs to 16 residues. The germline V gene encodes CDR1 KGHSH and CDR2 LQKENI. This CDR3 is CASSPRGGPPYNEQFF. The DNA of the CDR3 is TGTGCCAGCTCACCACGGGGGGGACCGCCCTACAATGAGCAGTTCTTC.

With respect to this clone: One end of the junction fails to match germline, which may point to a read error. V is TRBV28 and J is TRBJ2-5; TRBD1 matches 9 bases. Per germline, CDR1 MDHEN and CDR2 SYDVKM. The CDR3 has 14 amino acids. The CDR3 DNA sequence: TGTGCCAGCAGCGGGCGGACAGGGGTGTCCATCTTAAACTTC. Residues: CASSGRTGVSILNF.

J is TRBJ2-1 and V is TRBV11-3, with D possibly being TRBD1 (7 bases). Looked up from germline, CDR1 is SGHNT and CDR2 is YENEEA. V shed 1 base and J shed 13 bases, with 14 bases lying between them. The CDR3 has 13 amino acids. CDR3 protein: CASSLAGGTDQFF. In DNA, the CDR3 is TGTGCCAGCAGCTTAGCAGGGGGGACAGATCAGTTCTTC.

This clone showed up just once. This sequence joins TRBV7-2 and TRBJ2-1; D is ambiguous. CDR3 length: 15 amino acids. The germline V and J ends were trimmed by 1 base and 5 bases, with 12 bases remaining between them. Germline-derived CDR1 and CDR2 are SGHTA and FQGNSA. The CDR3 DNA sequence: TGTGCCAGCAGCTTAGGAAGACTGACCAACAATGAGCAGTTCTTC. Protein: CASSLGRLTNNEQFF.

The genes are TRBV14 and TRBJ2-7; 7 bases map to TRBD2. With V trimmed by 5 bases and J by 5 bases, 15 bases remained unmatched. The CDR3 is 16 residues long. CDR1 SGHDN and CDR2 FVKESK come from the germline V gene. CDR3 amino acids: CASSNPRGSGSDEQYF. The CDR3 coding sequence is TGTGCCAGCAGCAACCCTCGCGGGAGTGGTTCGGACGAGCAGTACTTC.

The CDR3 loop reads CASSSSWGQVGGYTF. Written as DNA, the CDR3 is TGTGCCAGCAGCTCTTCCTGGGGGCAGGTTGGTGGCTACACCTTC. This chain joins TRBV11-2 and TRBJ1-2; tentatively, D is TRBD1 (6 bases). The CDR3 loop spans 15 amino acids. The V and J ends lost 4 bases and 7 bases respectively, with 19 bases between them. Per germline, CDR1 SGHAT and CDR2 FQNNGV.

The count of this clone is one. The chain employs TRBV5-1 and TRBJ2-2; 10 nucleotides match TRBD1. Germline values: CDR1 SGHRS, CDR2 YFSETQ. CDR3 length equals 15 residues. V shed 4 bases, J shed 4 bases, and the junction held 4 bases outside the gene matches. The CDR3 is CASSVRTGGTGELFF. The CDR3, as DNA: TGCGCCAGCAGCGTACGGACAGGGGGCACCGGGGAGCTGTTTTTT.

This rearrangement joins TRBV7-9 to TRBJ2-3, with 7 bases lining up with TRBD2. From germline, CDR1 is SEHNR and CDR2 FQNEAQ (reference sequence). CDR3 size: 16 residues. V was clipped by 2 bases and J by 4 bases; unmatched bases: 9. In DNA, the CDR3 is TGTGCCAGCAGCTTATCCAGGGAGGGGCTGGCAGATACGCAGTATTTT. Residues: CASSLSREGLADTQYF.

The gene calls are TRBV28 and TRBJ2-3, with D tentatively TRBD2 (6 bases). The V gene's germline CDR1 is MDHEN and CDR2 SYDVKM. V was shortened by 2 bases and J by 6 bases, with 12 bases between the two germline ends. The CDR3 has 14 amino acids. Written as DNA, the CDR3 is TGTGCCAGCAGTTTAGGAGGGAGTGGTGATACGCAGTATTTT. This translates into CASSLGGSGDTQYF.

V gene TRBV10-3 combines with J gene TRBJ2-5; D gene ambiguous. V was trimmed by 6 bases and J by 0 bases, leaving 8 bases between them. Germline-derived CDR1 and CDR2 are ENHRY and SYGVKD. The CDR3 is made up of 13 amino acids. CDR3 DNA sequence: TGTGCCATCAGGGTGGAGAACCAAGAGACCCAGTACTTC. Translated, it gives CAIRVENQETQYF.

This clone was counted a few times. The chain employs TRBV18 and TRBJ1-1; possibly TRBD1 for D (6 bases). The CDR3 extends over 14 amino acids. Germline CDR1 and CDR2: KGHSH and LQKENI. V gave up 4 bases and J gave up 0 bases, with 9 bases separating them. The CDR3 loop is CASSQQGLNTEAFF. The CDR3 DNA reads TGTGCCAGCTCACAACAGGGATTGAACACTGAAGCTTTCTTT.

This rearrangement joins TRBV7-2 to TRBJ2-3; 9 bases fit TRBD2. CDR1 is SGHTA, CDR2 FQGNSA, per germline. V lost 2 bases to trimming and J lost 4 bases; unmatched junction nucleotides: 10. CDR3 size: 17 residues. The CDR3 DNA follows: TGTGCCAGCAGCTTATACGGCCTGCGGGAGGGCCCAGATACGCAGTATTTT. The encoded protein is CASSLYGLREGPDTQYF.